These 10 T cell receptor beta chains came from one sample sequenced in a study of monozygotic twins with cystic fibrosis. Method: immunoSEQ multiplex PCR; TCRdb's copy keeps in-frame clones and lacks some. The sample shows around 34,000 clones, around 90% of them seen only once. The specimen sequenced was blood. Every receptor here comes from a girl aged 2-10 years with cystic fibrosis.

This chain connects TRBV29-1 to TRBJ1-2; 9 bases are a match to TRBD1. Germline V gives CDR1 SQVTM, CDR2 ANQGSEA. The junction had 4 bases not matched to a gene; V was cut back by 4 bases and J by 4 bases. The CDR3 sequence is 13 residues long. The chain's CDR3 is CSVGDRASYGYTF. The CDR3, as DNA: TGCAGCGTTGGGGACAGGGCGAGCTATGGCTACACCTTC.

This clone was observed once. The chain combines TRBV13 with TRBJ1-1; tentatively, D is TRBD1 (5 bases). Germline lookup yields CDR1 PRHDT and CDR2 FYEKMQ (reference sequence). Trimming left V 5 bases short and J 4 bases short, with 11 bases between. This CDR3 has 13 amino acids. CDR3 nucleotide sequence: TGTGCCAGCAGCCCTCCGGGGGGCACTGAAGCTTTCTTT. Protein: CASSPPGGTEAFF.

The CDR3, as DNA: TGTGCCAGCAGCTTGGGGGCGGGAGGGCTAGATACGCAGTATTTT. Translated: CASSLGAGGLDTQYF. The V gene is TRBV5-8, the J gene TRBJ2-3; 9 bases line up with TRBD2. Trimming removed 0 bases from V and 5 bases from J; junction bases left unmatched: 4. This CDR3 contains 15 residues. Germline V gives CDR1 SGHTS, CDR2 YDEGEE.

V gene TRBV28 combines with J gene TRBJ1-2; D unclear. Germline V CDR1 and CDR2: MDHEN, SYDVKM. The CDR3 length is 11 residues. The V gene lost 5 bases and the J gene lost 4 bases, with 5 bases spanning the gap. This CDR3 reads CASSASYGYTF. The CDR3 region has the DNA TGTGCCAGCAGTGCCAGCTATGGCTACACCTTC.

V is TRBV10-3 and J is TRBJ2-1; TRBD2 matches 9 bases. V trimming: 3 bases; J trimming: 8 bases; junction bases outside the gene matches: 5. CDR1 is ENHRY, CDR2 SYGVKD, per germline. The CDR3 consists of 14 residues. The CDR3 reads CAISDETSGYEQFF. The DNA of the CDR3 is TGTGCCATCAGTGATGAGACTAGCGGCTATGAGCAGTTCTTC.

V and J are TRBV27 and TRBJ2-1; 9 positions match TRBD1. The CDR3 is 17 amino acids. J was trimmed by 3 bases and V by 5 bases; bases with no gene match: 11. CDR1 MNHEY and CDR2 SMNVEV come from the germline V gene (reference sequence). The CDR3 DNA reads as TGTGCCAGCAGTCCGTCGACAGGGGGACAATTCTACAATGAGCAGTTCTTC. As protein: CASSPSTGGQFYNEQFF.

This rearrangement joins TRBV4-3 to TRBJ2-7; TRBD2 might be the D (6 bases). CDR1 and CDR2 from the germline V gene are LGHNA and YSLEER. There are 16 residues in the CDR3. V was pared by 0 bases and J by 0 bases, with 12 bases between. CDR3 coding DNA: TGCGCCAGCAGCCAAGAAGAGGGTAGCGGCTCCTACGAGCAGTACTTC. Its translation: CASSQEEGSGSYEQYF.

The J gene is TRBJ2-7, the V gene TRBV7-9; no firm D call. Trimming shortened V by 1 base and J by 7 bases, and 11 bases separated the two germline ends. Germline assignment: CDR1 SEHNR and CDR2 FQNEAQ (reference sequence). This CDR3 comprises 13 residues. The CDR3 region is CASSLVEPGEQYF. CDR3 nucleotides: TGTGCCAGCAGCTTAGTAGAGCCTGGGGAGCAGTACTTC.

This rearrangement joins TRBV28 to TRBJ2-1, with a weak D call TRBD2 (7 bases). The CDR3 totals 15 residues. The V end lost 6 bases, the J end lost 3 bases, and 15 bases lay between the germline ends. Germline loops: CDR1 MDHEN, CDR2 SYDVKM. CDR3 in amino acids: CASSEGGTVYNEQFF. The CDR3 DNA reads TGTGCCAGCAGCGAGGGGGGGACCGTCTACAATGAGCAGTTCTTC.

This chain links TRBV7-9 with TRBJ2-7, with TRBD1 matching over 8 bases. CDR1 and CDR2 from the germline V gene are SEHNR and FQNEAQ (reference sequence). CDR3 length: 13 residues. V gave up 4 bases and J gave up 4 bases; unmatched junction bases: 3. CDR3 protein: CASSYQGAYEQYF. The CDR3, as DNA: TGTGCCAGCAGCTATCAGGGGGCTTACGAGCAGTACTTC.